This T cell receptor (beta chain) was recovered during a study of T cell repertoires in cytomegalovirus infection. Study details: HLA-B-restricted CMV epitopes that are well studied were used alongside recently identified HLA-C-restricted ones. Carrying CMV and the relevant HLA type showed in public TCR beta signatures. Study-level results: Using cumulative public TCR beta family frequency, the authors identified those who carried CMV together with the relevant HLA. Predominance within the ex vivo response was attributable to HLA-C-restricted CMV-specific TCR beta clonotypes.

The germline V gene has CDR1 SGHTA and CDR2 FQGTGA. With 5 bases removed from V and 9 bases from J, the gap between germline ends came to 17 bases. CDR3 length: 14 amino acids. This clonotype occurred a few times. What it binds is not known. From the reads, TCRdb called clonotypes with MiXCR, one entry per CDR3 protein. Of more than 45,000 distinct CDR3 sequences listed, over 15% are singletons. This chain connects TRBV7-3 to TRBJ1-5; D unresolved. The TCR comes from a human donor in good health (CMV status not recorded). Some clones in this sample may be carry-over from other donors' samples. Sequencing was performed on CD8+ T cells from cultured PBMCs, taken from culture after CMV antigen stimulation. CDR3 region: CASSQRGVPRPQHF. The CDR3 DNA reads TGTGCCAGCAGCCAACGCGGGGTTCCGAGGCCCCAGCATTTT.